These 26 T cell receptor beta chains were sequenced from one sample in a study of blood T cell repertoires in COVID-19 (dated by TCRdb to 2018 to 2021). Libraries were constructed by the immunoSEQ multiplex PCR assay. Drawn from immuneACCESS, this table holds only the in-frame rearrangements with V and J called that TCRdb kept. Clones are partly lost; checked studies trace under half to an unresolved V gene and leave the rest unexplained. In this sample the table shows roughly 57,000 clones, around 83% of which occur a single time. The ten largest clones take up 15% to 25% of the sample. The sequencing input was peripheral blood. The receptors stem from a man aged 25-40 years with COVID-19, enrolled during active disease.

This clone was counted a single time. V is TRBV18 and J is TRBJ2-4, with D possibly matching TRBD1 (7 bases). The ends were cut back, 3 bases at V and 7 bases at J, with 13 bases in the middle. Germline CDR1 reads KGHSH; CDR2 reads LQKENI. The CDR3 is 14 residues long. The CDR3 spells CASSPGTAGNIQYF. The CDR3 bases are TGTGCCAGCTCACCCGGGACAGCGGGTAACATTCAGTACTTC.

In DNA form, the CDR3 reads TGTGCCAGCAGTGAAGTTCCAGCGGGGGGGCCAGATACGCAGTATTTT. It is translated as CASSEVPAGGPDTQYF. V is TRBV6-1 and J is TRBJ2-3, with 10 bases lining up with TRBD2. Unmatched junction bases numbered 5, after V lost 1 base and J lost 4 bases. The CDR3 consists of 16 residues. Germline assignment: CDR1 MNHNS and CDR2 SASEGT.

The sample holds a few counts of this clone. V and J are TRBV27 and TRBJ1-6; D uncertain. Deletions cut 6 bases from V and 7 bases from J, with 7 bases between. Germline V gene sequence: CDR1 MNHEY, CDR2 SMNVEV (reference sequence). The CDR3 loop spans 12 amino acids. The CDR3 DNA is TGTGCCAGCAGGAGTACCAATTCACCCCTCCACTTT. Its protein is CASRSTNSPLHF.

V gene TRBV28 combines with J gene TRBJ1-1; tentative D call: TRBD1 (6 bases). Germline V CDR1 and CDR2: MDHEN, SYDVKM. The ends were cut back, 5 bases at V and 5 bases at J, with 18 bases in the middle. CDR3 size: 15 residues. The CDR3 DNA is TGTGCCAGCAGTCCTCAAGGCAGGGGCCGGACTGAAGCTTTCTTT. Translation: CASSPQGRGRTEAFF. Supplemented by reference TRBV28 and TRBJ1-1, the full variable domain reads DVKVTQSSRYLVKRTGEKVFLECVQDMDHENMFWYRQDPGLGLRLIYFSYDVKMKEKGDIPEGYSVSREKKERFSLILESASTNQTSMYLCASSPQGRGRTEAFFGQGTRLTVV.

The J gene is TRBJ2-2, the V gene TRBV5-1, with D maybe TRBD2 (6 bases). The CDR3 spans 16 residues. The ends were cut back, 0 bases at V and 6 bases at J, with 15 bases in the middle. In germline, CDR1 is SGHRS, CDR2 YFSETQ. The CDR3 DNA is TGCGCCAGCAGCTTGGGCTTTGAGGCGGGATCCGGGGAGCTGTTTTTT. Protein product: CASSLGFEAGSGELFF.

This chain links TRBV7-8 with TRBJ2-7, with TRBD1 identical over 7 bases. V dropped 7 bases and J dropped 3; count of bases not matched to a gene: 12. The CDR3 covers 15 residues. The germline V gene encodes CDR1 SGHVS and CDR2 FQNEAQ. DNA of the CDR3: TGTGCCAGCACCCCGGGGACAGCCATCCTCTACGAGCAGTACTTC. Amino acids: CASTPGTAILYEQYF.

The chain combines TRBV7-9 with TRBJ2-2; no definite D call. The germline V gene has CDR1 SEHNR and CDR2 FQNEAQ (reference sequence). This CDR3 has 15 residues. Trimming took off 3 bases at V and 3 bases at J, with 11 bases between the two ends. The CDR3 here is CASSFLTVYTGELFF. The CDR3 DNA reads TGTGCCAGCAGCTTTCTAACAGTTTACACCGGGGAGCTGTTTTTT.

This clone appeared a single time. This chain links TRBV2 with TRBJ2-7, with 11 bases identical to TRBD2. After removal of 10 bases from V and 1 base from J, the junction contained 3 bases not matched to a gene. Germline values: CDR1 SNHLY, CDR2 FYNNEI. This CDR3 has 13 amino acids. The CDR3 DNA is TGTGCCACCGGACTAGCGGGTTCCTACGAGCAGTACTTC. It is translated as CATGLAGSYEQYF.

The CDR3 DNA sequence: TGTGCCAGCAGGCCTACTAGCGGGGGAGCAGATACGCAGTATTTT. It encodes CASRPTSGGADTQYF. This chain links TRBV5-8 with TRBJ2-3, with 11 positions matching TRBD2. J was trimmed by 4 bases and V by 5 bases; bases with no gene match: 6. CDR1 is SGHTS and CDR2 is YDEGEE in the germline V gene. The CDR3 has 15 residues. The full variable domain, with the rest looked up from reference TRBV5-8 and TRBJ2-3, is EAGVTQSPTHLIKTRGQQATLRCSPISGHTSVYWYQQALGLGLQFLLWYDEGEERNRGNFPPRFSGRQFPNYSSELNVNALELEDSALYLCASRPTSGGADTQYFGPGTRLTVL.

The chain combines TRBV19 with TRBJ2-4, with a possible D match to TRBD2 (6 bases). The ends were cut back, 3 bases at V and 5 bases at J, with 14 bases in the middle. The CDR3 totals 15 residues. Germline CDR1 is LNHDA and CDR2 is SQIVND (reference sequence). The CDR3 DNA follows: TGTGCCAGTAGTATCGGAGGCGGGGACCAAAACATTCAGTACTTC. This encodes CASSIGGGDQNIQYF.

There are a few counts of this clone. The V gene is TRBV18, the J gene TRBJ1-1, with 7 nucleotides matching TRBD1. The length of the CDR3 is 14 residues. Trimming removed 4 bases from V and 2 bases from J; junction bases left unmatched: 4. From germline, CDR1 is KGHSH and CDR2 LQKENI. The CDR3 sequence is CASSLGTANTEAFF. The CDR3 DNA reads as TGTGCCAGCTCACTTGGGACAGCCAACACTGAAGCTTTCTTT.

This clone has just one count. The genes are TRBV30 and TRBJ2-3; no clear D gene. Germline CDR1 and CDR2: GTSNPN and SVGIG (reference sequence). The CDR3 is made up of 13 amino acids. Trimming removed 2 bases at V and 2 bases at J, with 8 bases between. CDR3 bases: TGTGCCTGGAGTTTTACTAACACAGATACGCAGTATTTT. Translating it yields CAWSFTNTDTQYF.

In this sample, this clone turned up a few times. This chain joins TRBV9 and TRBJ2-7; TRBD2 matches 9 bases. CDR1 and CDR2 (germline): SGDLS, YYNGEE. The ends lost 3 bases at V and 3 bases at J; junction bases unmatched: 1. The CDR3 totals 13 residues. CDR3 bases: TGTGCCAGCAGCGGTAGCGGGAGCTACGAGCAGTACTTC. Translated: CASSGSGSYEQYF.

The chain couples TRBV19 to TRBJ1-2, with D perhaps TRBD1 (6 bases). Germline V gene lookup returns CDR1 LNHDA and CDR2 SQIVND (reference sequence). V gave up 4 bases and J gave up 5 bases, with 14 bases separating them. This CDR3 has 14 residues. CDR3 sequence reads: CASSNQGQVYGYTF. Written as DNA, the CDR3 is TGTGCCAGTAGTAACCAGGGACAAGTGTATGGCTACACCTTC.

This clone was seen a few times. This chain joins TRBV18 and TRBJ1-2; 7 bases match TRBD1. This CDR3 has 14 residues. V was pared by 6 bases and J by 5 bases, with 9 bases of the junction left unmatched. CDR1 and CDR2 from the germline V gene are KGHSH and LQKENI. CDR3 sequence: CASSPMGQTYGYTF. DNA for the CDR3: TGTGCCAGCTCGCCCATGGGACAGACTTATGGCTACACCTTC.

This clone was seen repeatedly, ten times or more. The CDR3 DNA sequence: TGTGCCAGCAGCGTAGGTTCCGGGTCCGGCTACACCTTC. It translates to CASSVGSGSGYTF. This sequence joins TRBV9 and TRBJ1-2; no reliable D call. The CDR3 covers 13 residues. V gave up 0 bases and J gave up 8 bases, with 11 bases separating them. Germline V CDR1 and CDR2: SGDLS, YYNGEE.

The chain couples TRBV3-1 (or the pseudogene TRBV3-2) to TRBJ2-3, with D unclear. CDR1 is LGHDT, CDR2 YNNKEL, per germline (reference sequence). The CDR3 is 16 amino acids. V was cut by 0 bases and J by 3 bases, with 13 bases left in between. The CDR3 region has the DNA TGTGCCAGCAGCCAAGACGCAGGAAGTCGGACAGATACGCAGTATTTT. Translating gives CASSQDAGSRTDTQYF.

This sequence joins TRBV6-5 and TRBJ2-7, with 7 positions matching TRBD1. The CDR3 loop spans 12 amino acids. Germline V gene sequence: CDR1 MNHEY, CDR2 SVGAGI. J gave up 5 bases and V 8 bases, and 6 bases lay outside the gene matches. The CDR3, as DNA: TGTGCCAGCCGGGACAGTATCAACGAGCAGTACTTC. This translates into CASRDSINEQYF.

The chain employs TRBV11-2 and TRBJ2-7; 8 bases align to TRBD2. The CDR3 consists of 15 residues. Trimming cost V 2 bases and J 4 bases; bases outside gene matches: 7. Germline assignment: CDR1 SGHAT and CDR2 FQNNGV. Here the CDR3 DNA reads TGTGCCAGCAGCTTAATGGGACTAGGCTTTTACGAGCAGTACTTC. Amino acid sequence: CASSLMGLGFYEQYF.

The chain has TRBV20-1 and TRBJ2-6; the D gene is possibly TRBD1 (6 bases). V gave up 3 bases and J gave up 0 bases, with 27 bases separating them. Germline-derived CDR1 and CDR2 are DFQATT and SNEGSKA (reference sequence). The CDR3 covers 21 residues. The CDR3: CSASETPASTGSSSGANVLTF. The CDR3 region has the DNA TGCAGTGCTAGTGAAACCCCTGCATCGACAGGCTCAAGCTCTGGGGCCAACGTCCTGACTTTC.

This chain uses TRBV5-5 with TRBJ2-1; 8 positions match TRBD1. This CDR3 region has 16 residues. The V and J ends lost 0 bases and 6 bases, in that order; junction bases with no gene match: 8. CDR1 SGHKS and CDR2 YYEKEE come from the germline V gene (reference sequence). Here the CDR3 DNA reads TGTGCCAGCAGCTTGGACGGGACAGGACTCGGCAATGAGCAGTTCTTC. Amino acid sequence: CASSLDGTGLGNEQFF.

This sequence joins TRBV27 and TRBJ2-7; the match to TRBD1 covers 7 bases. The CDR3 has 16 residues. The germline V gene has CDR1 MNHEY and CDR2 SMNVEV (reference sequence). Germline trimming cut 3 bases from V and 3 bases from J; bases unmatched to any gene: 11. The CDR3 DNA reads as TGTGCCAGCAGTTTTGCCGGTGGGACAGTAGGCTACGAGCAGTACTTC. This gives the protein CASSFAGGTVGYEQYF.

This clone was detected a few times. CDR3 DNA: TGTGCCAGCAGTGAAGAGGCAGGGCCCCTCCAAGAGACCCAGTACTTC. It yields the protein CASSEEAGPLQETQYF. The rearrangement joins TRBV2 to TRBJ2-5, with D possibly TRBD1 on 5 matching bases. With 1 base removed from V and 1 base from J, the gap between germline ends came to 13 bases. Looked up from germline, CDR1 is SNHLY and CDR2 is FYNNEI. CDR3 length equals 16 residues.

The rearrangement joins TRBV27 to TRBJ1-1, with D tentatively TRBD1 (6 bases). Germline CDR1 and CDR2: MNHEY and SMNVEV (reference sequence). The V and J ends lost 3 bases and 5 bases respectively, with 13 bases between them. The CDR3 runs 14 residues. The CDR3 DNA reads as TGTGCCAGCAGTTTCGGGGGGGGGCAGACTGAAGCTTTCTTT. As protein: CASSFGGGQTEAFF.

The rearrangement links TRBV10-1 to TRBJ2-7; perhaps TRBD2 as D (6 bases). With 5 bases removed from V and 0 bases from J, the gap between germline ends came to 8 bases. The CDR3 length is 13 residues. Germline CDR1 reads WNHNN; CDR2 reads SYGVQD (reference sequence). Here the CDR3 DNA reads TGCGCCAGCAGTCGGGGGAGCTCCTACGAGCAGTACTTC. It specifies CASSRGSSYEQYF.

The rearrangement links TRBV5-5 to TRBJ2-2; D unresolved. CDR3 length: 15 residues. V was pared by 0 bases and J by 2 bases, with 8 bases between. Germline lookup yields CDR1 SGHKS and CDR2 YYEKEE (reference sequence). The CDR3 coding sequence is TGTGCCAGCAGCTTGGGGCAGGTTAACACCGGGGAGCTGTTTTTT. This translates into CASSLGQVNTGELFF. The variable domain in full, completed from reference TRBV5-5 and TRBJ2-2, reads DAGVTQSPTHLIKTRGQQVTLRCSPISGHKSVSWYQQVLGQGPQFIFQYYEKEERGRGNFPDRFSARQFPNYSSELNVNALLLGDSALYLCASSLGQVNTGELFFGEGSRLTVL.